This T cell receptor (beta chain) was captured in a study of post-analysis software for immune sequencing data. Regarding the study as a whole: There were several TRBV segments more frequent in patients than controls, and TRBV5-6, TRBV5-1 and TRBV20-1 were among them.

Unique molecular identifiers featured in each of the TCR beta cDNA libraries. From the PCR reads, TCRdb called clonotypes with MiXCR, one entry per CDR3 protein. The sample shows 380,000 or so distinct CDR3 sequences, 30% to 45% of them seen only once. Trimming took off 8 bases at V and 7 bases at J, with 15 bases between the two ends. Germline assignment: CDR1 MNHNS and CDR2 SASEGT. The CDR3 is 13 amino acids. This clonotype appeared a single time. Its antigen is currently unknown. Sequenced material: blood. V usage is TRBV6-1 and J usage is TRBJ1-5; D is perhaps TRBD1 (6 bases). The sequence was obtained from a girl under 18 with multiple sclerosis. In nucleotides, the CDR3 is TGTGCCAGCGACGGGGGGCAGGGACAGCCCCAGCATTTT. This encodes CASDGGQGQPQHF.